These 19 T cell receptor beta chains share one sample of origin, sequenced in a study of T cells in Graves' hyperthyroidism and ophthalmopathy. Amplification of TCR beta CDR3 regions was performed using RNA transcripts as template. TCR CDR3 regions were first amplified by RT-PCR with HTBI primers. TCRdb passed the multiplex PCR reads through MiXCR, listing each CDR3 protein once. The data show some 350,000 distinct CDR3 sequences, about 18% seen once. The source material was blood. Receptor source: a woman between 18 and 30 years old with Graves' hyperthyroidism.

This clonotype was counted between two and nine times. The V call is TRBV6-5, the J call TRBJ1-5; 7 positions agree with TRBD1. The J segment lost 5 bases and the V segment lost 2 bases, leaving 3 bases of the junction unmatched. Germline-derived CDR1 and CDR2 are MNHEY and SVGAGI. The CDR3 has 14 residues. CDR3 sequence (DNA): TGTGCCAGCAGTTACCGCGGGACAGATCAGCCCCAGCATTTT. Translating gives CASSYRGTDQPQHF.

In its sample, this clonotype was seen many times. The CDR3 DNA sequence: TGCGCCAGCAGCCGTCCGGACAGTCGGAGTAACTATGGCTACACCTTC. Protein: CASSRPDSRSNYGYTF. The chain carries TRBV4-1 and TRBJ1-2, with D perhaps matching TRBD1 (6 bases). The germline CDR1 and CDR2 sequences are MGHRA and YSYEKL. V dropped 4 bases and J dropped 1 base, with 16 bases sitting between them. The CDR3 has 16 amino acids.

As concerns this clonotype: This sequence may be a read error, since a much larger clone differs from it by one base. V and J are TRBV9 and TRBJ1-3; TRBD1 matches 7 bases. CDR1 is SGDLS and CDR2 is YYNGEE in the germline V gene. V shed 3 bases and J 4 bases; nucleotides not matched to a gene: 4. The CDR3 spans 14 residues. This CDR3 reads CASSEEQGGNTIYF. The CDR3 coding sequence is TGTGCCAGCAGCGAGGAACAGGGGGGAAACACCATATATTTT.

Many counts were recorded for this clonotype. This rearrangement joins TRBV2 to TRBJ1-1; D remains ambiguous. V was shortened by 3 bases and J by 0 bases, with 8 bases between the two germline ends. This CDR3 comprises 14 residues. From germline, CDR1 is SNHLY and CDR2 FYNNEI. The CDR3 reads CASSEQVVNTEAFF. The CDR3 nucleotides read TGTGCCAGCAGTGAGCAGGTTGTGAACACTGAAGCTTTCTTT.

This clonotype has just a few counts. The chain uses TRBV3-1 and TRBJ1-2; 7 bases map to TRBD1. Trimming cost V 1 base and J 7 bases; bases outside gene matches: 3. This CDR3 is 13 amino acids long. Germline CDR1 LGHDT, CDR2 YNNKEL (reference sequence). The CDR3 reads CASSQGQGGGYTF. The CDR3 nucleotides are TGTGCCAGCAGCCAAGGACAGGGTGGTGGCTACACCTTC.

CDR3 region: CASSEALVGGTGELFF. CDR3 sequence (DNA): TGTGCCAGCAGTGAAGCGCTAGTGGGTGGCACCGGGGAGCTGTTTTTT. The chain joins TRBV2 to TRBJ2-2, with D hard to call. V was trimmed by 0 bases and J by 4 bases, leaving 12 bases between them. Germline V gives CDR1 SNHLY, CDR2 FYNNEI. The CDR3 sequence is 16 residues long.

This clonotype was detected ten times or more. The chain links TRBV11-2 to TRBJ1-1; perhaps TRBD1 as D (6 bases). Trimming cost V 5 bases and J 11 bases, with 24 bases left between them. This CDR3 has 15 amino acids. Looked up from germline, CDR1 is SGHAT and CDR2 is FQNNGV. Here the CDR3 reads CASSPYTPTGRGAFF. The CDR3 nucleotides read TGTGCCAGCAGCCCCTATACCCCCACAGGGAGGGGTGCTTTCTTT.

This clonotype was detected many times. V and J are TRBV15 and TRBJ2-5; 7 bases line up with TRBD2. V trimming: 0 bases; J trimming: 4 bases; junction bases outside the gene matches: 2. Germline CDR1 and CDR2: LNHNV and YYDKDF (reference sequence). The CDR3 contains 14 residues. CDR3 sequence reads: CATSREAGPETQYF. DNA of the CDR3: TGTGCCACCAGCAGAGAAGCGGGACCAGAGACCCAGTACTTC.

This clonotype came up many times. The chain has TRBV11-2 and TRBJ2-7; 8 bases map to TRBD1. V lost 4 bases and J lost 3; bases outside the gene matches: 8. The germline V gene has CDR1 SGHAT and CDR2 FQNNGV. The CDR3 loop spans 15 amino acids. CDR3 loop: CASSSSRGRFYEQYF. CDR3 bases: TGTGCCAGCAGCTCCTCCAGGGGGCGGTTCTACGAGCAGTACTTC.

This clonotype has just a few counts. The V and J genes are TRBV5-1 and TRBJ2-7; TRBD1 is a possible D gene (6 bases). The germline V and J ends were trimmed by 1 base and 1 base, with 18 bases remaining between them. CDR3 length equals 17 residues. The germline V gene has CDR1 SGHRS and CDR2 YFSETQ. CDR3 bases: TGCGCCAGCAGCTTGAGCGCCCGGTCCAGGGGATCCTACGAGCAGTACTTC. Translation gives CASSLSARSRGSYEQYF. The whole variable domain, filled in from reference TRBV5-1 and TRBJ2-7, reads KAGVTQTPRYLIKTRGQQVTLSCSPISGHRSVSWYQQTPGQGLQFLFEYFSETQRNKGNFPGRFSGRQFSNSRSEMNVSTLELGDSALYLCASSLSARSRGSYEQYFGPGTRLTVT.

The J gene is TRBJ1-2, the V gene TRBV6-1; D is unclear. In germline, CDR1 is MNHNS, CDR2 SASEGT. CDR3 size: 13 residues. The V end was cut by 2 bases, the J end by 8 bases, with 12 bases between. The CDR3, as DNA: TGTGCCAGCAGTGAATTATCTTTTGGAGGCTACACCTTC. It translates to CASSELSFGGYTF.

The rearrangement joins TRBV11-1 to TRBJ2-2; a possible D gene is TRBD2 (6 bases). Deletions cut 4 bases from V and 6 bases from J, with 18 bases between. This CDR3 region has 16 residues. The germline gives CDR1 SGHAT, CDR2 FQDESV (reference sequence). The CDR3 loop is CASSSLPRGLAGELFF. The DNA for the CDR3 is TGTGCCAGCAGCTCACTCCCCCGGGGGTTGGCCGGGGAGCTGTTTTTT.

This clonotype was recorded many times. The chain combines TRBV29-1 with TRBJ1-1, with D possibly being TRBD1 (6 bases). V was clipped by 3 bases and J by 0 bases, with 8 bases between them. The CDR3 is made up of 13 amino acids. Germline V gives CDR1 SQVTM, CDR2 ANQGSEA. CDR3 sequence reads: CSVETGMNTEAFF. In DNA, the CDR3 is TGCAGCGTTGAGACAGGAATGAACACTGAAGCTTTCTTT.

This clonotype showed up many times. The rearrangement links TRBV7-3 to TRBJ2-7, with D perhaps TRBD2 (5 bases). There are 13 residues in the CDR3. Germline V gene data show CDR1 as SGHTA and CDR2 as FQGTGA. V lost 5 bases and J lost 5, with 13 bases in between. CDR3 in amino acids: CASSESGMDEQYF. DNA for the CDR3: TGTGCCAGCAGCGAAAGCGGCATGGACGAGCAGTACTTC.

There are many counts of this clonotype. J is TRBJ2-7 and V is TRBV4-1; D perhaps matches TRBD1 (6 bases). The length of the CDR3 is 13 residues. Germline V lookup: CDR1 MGHRA, CDR2 YSYEKL. With 0 bases removed from V and 3 bases from J, the gap between germline ends came to 6 bases. This CDR3 reads CASSQDRGYEQYF. CDR3 in DNA: TGCGCCAGCAGCCAAGACAGGGGCTACGAGCAGTACTTC.

The chain uses TRBV20-1 and TRBJ1-5, with D maybe TRBD1 (5 bases). V was clipped by 0 bases and J by 7 bases, with 13 bases between them. The CDR3 runs to 14 residues. Germline CDR1 and CDR2: DFQATT and SNEGSKA (reference sequence). The CDR3 reads CSARDFRVQQPQHF. The CDR3 bases are TGCAGTGCTAGAGATTTCAGGGTTCAACAGCCCCAGCATTTT.

This clonotype occurred many times. J is TRBJ1-5 and V is TRBV20-1; perhaps TRBD1 as D (5 bases). In germline, CDR1 is DFQATT, CDR2 SNEGSKA (reference sequence). The CDR3 extends over 14 amino acids. Trimming removed 2 bases from V and 6 bases from J, with 14 bases in between. CDR3 nucleotide sequence: TGCAGTGCTAGAAGGCCTACAGGACGTCAGCCCCAGCATTTT. It encodes CSARRPTGRQPQHF.

This clonotype was recorded many times. V gene TRBV12-3 or TRBV12-4 combines with J gene TRBJ2-5; 7 bases line up with TRBD2. The CDR3 contains 15 residues. V was clipped by 7 bases and J by 0 bases; unmatched bases: 8. The CDR3 nucleotides are TGTGCCAGCATTCGAACCCTAGCGGACCAAGAGACCCAGTACTTC. It encodes CASIRTLADQETQYF.

This clonotype has a count of ten or more. This chain connects TRBV20-1 to TRBJ1-1; D might be TRBD1 (6 bases). The CDR3 loop spans 13 amino acids. The V and J ends lost 5 bases and 1 base respectively, with 11 bases between them. Germline CDR1 DFQATT, CDR2 SNEGSKA (reference sequence). CDR3 loop: CSAGTLANTEAFF. DNA for the CDR3: TGCAGTGCTGGGACATTGGCGAACACTGAAGCTTTCTTT.